These 5 T cell receptor beta chains share one sample of origin, sequenced in a study of T cells after yellow fever vaccination. From the 5' RACE reads, TCRdb called clonotypes with MiXCR, one entry per CDR3 protein. This sample has some 240,000 distinct CDR3 sequences, with less than 3.5% found just once. The input for sequencing was CD4+ T cells sorted from PBMCs, taken 10 days after the yellow fever booster vaccination. Receptors were obtained from a man aged 18 to 29 who received the YFV17D yellow fever vaccine.

This clonotype occurred many times. This chain connects TRBV18 to TRBJ1-2, with D perhaps TRBD1 (5 bases). Between the trimmed V and J ends, which lost 6 bases and 6 bases, there was a span of 17 bases. The CDR3 covers 14 residues. Germline V gene sequence: CDR1 KGHSH, CDR2 LQKENI. The CDR3 nucleotides are TGTGCCAGCTCCCAGGACACCTCGTACCATGGCTACACCTTC. It translates to CASSQDTSYHGYTF.

Only a few counts were recorded for this clonotype. The chain carries TRBV12-3 or TRBV12-4 and TRBJ1-1; 7 bases are shared with TRBD1. V gave up 6 bases and J gave up 0 bases; unmatched junction bases: 13. This CDR3 region has 17 residues. The CDR3 DNA reads as TGTGCCAGCAGCCGGGGACAGCGGCGCGTCTTGAACACTGAAGCTTTCTTT. It translates to CASSRGQRRVLNTEAFF.

This clonotype occurred many times. V usage is TRBV5-1 and J usage is TRBJ2-5, with TRBD1 identical over 7 bases. CDR3 length: 15 amino acids. V was clipped by 2 bases and J by 0 bases; unmatched bases: 4. Germline V CDR1 and CDR2: SGHRS, YFSETQ. The CDR3 here is CASSFLGTDQETQYF. The CDR3 region has the DNA TGCGCCAGCAGCTTCCTCGGGACAGACCAAGAGACCCAGTACTTC.

V is TRBV10-3 and J is TRBJ1-1; D remains ambiguous. V lost 0 bases, J lost 4 bases, and 9 bases lay in between. This CDR3 region has 14 residues. Germline values: CDR1 ENHRY, CDR2 SYGVKD. Here the CDR3 reads CAISESRRFTEAFF. The CDR3 nucleotides read TGTGCCATCAGTGAGTCACGGAGGTTCACTGAAGCTTTCTTT.

This clonotype was observed a handful of times. The rearrangement links TRBV5-1 to TRBJ2-5; TRBD2 matches at 8 bases. The CDR3 has 14 amino acids. Germline loops: CDR1 SGHRS, CDR2 YFSETQ. The V segment lost 4 bases and the J segment 2 bases; nucleotides outside the gene matches: 4. The CDR3 region is CASSDPSGQETQYF. The CDR3 nucleotides are TGCGCCAGCAGCGACCCTAGCGGGCAAGAGACCCAGTACTTC.